This T cell receptor (beta chain) is from a study of T cell responses to AZD1222 COVID-19 vaccine. Study context: Second-dose intervals near 4 or 12 weeks were combined. Study-level results: Nearly half of spike-specific TCRs reportedly target unmutated variant regions. Donor demographics were predominantly white British with a female majority; clonal diversity may be underestimated. Spike-specific TCR breadth rose after two AZD1222 doses, and depth rose as well.

Clones were read by immunoSEQ multiplex PCR, and TCRdb kept only the in-frame ones, dropping some. The table lists about 180,000 clones, 85% to 95% of them singletons. Points on this clone: Antigen specificity is unknown.

Germline V gives CDR1 LGHDT, CDR2 YNNKEL (reference sequence). The CDR3 is 20 residues long. Trimming took 2 bases from V and 4 from J; bases not matched to a gene: 15. The chain couples TRBV3-1 (or the pseudogene TRBV3-2) to TRBJ2-2; 11 bases align to TRBD1. This TCR was sampled from an adult in good health. Material: peripheral blood, obtained on day 0 of AZD1222 vaccination. DNA for the CDR3: TGTGCCAGCAGCCAAAGCCGGGACAGGGGGAGGAGAGTGGGCACCGGGGAGCTGTTTTTT. Its protein is CASSQSRDRGRRVGTGELFF.